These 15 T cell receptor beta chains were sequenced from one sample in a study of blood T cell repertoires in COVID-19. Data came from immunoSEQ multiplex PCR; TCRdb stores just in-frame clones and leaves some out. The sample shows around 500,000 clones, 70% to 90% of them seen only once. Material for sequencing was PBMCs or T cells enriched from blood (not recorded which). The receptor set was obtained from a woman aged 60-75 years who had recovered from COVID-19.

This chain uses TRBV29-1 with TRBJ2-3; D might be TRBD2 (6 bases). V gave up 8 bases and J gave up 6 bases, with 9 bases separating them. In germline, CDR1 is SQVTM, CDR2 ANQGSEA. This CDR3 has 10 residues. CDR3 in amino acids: CSTEGDTQYF. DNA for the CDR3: TGCAGCACGGAGGGGGATACGCAGTATTTT.

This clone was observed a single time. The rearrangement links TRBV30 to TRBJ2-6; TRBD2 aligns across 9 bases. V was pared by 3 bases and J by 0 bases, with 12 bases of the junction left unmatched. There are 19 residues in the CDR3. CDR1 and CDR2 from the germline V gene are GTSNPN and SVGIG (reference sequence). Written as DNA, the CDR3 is TGTGCCTGGAGCGCACCCCCGCGGGGGGGGGTCTCTGGGGCCAACGTCCTGACTTTC. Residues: CAWSAPPRGGVSGANVLTF.

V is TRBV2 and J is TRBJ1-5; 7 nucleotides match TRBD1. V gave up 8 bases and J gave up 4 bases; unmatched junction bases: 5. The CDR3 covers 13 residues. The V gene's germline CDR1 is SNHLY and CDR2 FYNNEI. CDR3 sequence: CASLRDRNQPQHF. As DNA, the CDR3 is TGTGCCAGCCTCCGGGACAGAAATCAGCCCCAGCATTTT.

CDR3: CALQDHSNEQFF. CDR3 nucleotides: TGTGCCCTACAGGACCACTCGAATGAGCAGTTCTTC. The chain couples TRBV7-9 to TRBJ2-1; the D gene is possibly TRBD1 (5 bases). Between the trimmed V and J ends, which lost 11 bases and 7 bases, there was a span of 15 bases. The CDR3 contains 12 residues. In germline, CDR1 is SEHNR, CDR2 FQNEAQ (reference sequence).

This chain's CDR3 is CASSFIYGEDTQYF. Written as DNA, the CDR3 is TGTGCCAGCAGCTTCATTTACGGGGAAGATACGCAGTATTTT. This chain connects TRBV11-2 to TRBJ2-3, with D possibly TRBD2 on 5 matching bases. The CDR3 is made up of 14 amino acids. Germline values: CDR1 SGHAT, CDR2 FQNNGV. The germline V and J ends were trimmed by 3 bases and 5 bases, with 12 bases remaining between them.

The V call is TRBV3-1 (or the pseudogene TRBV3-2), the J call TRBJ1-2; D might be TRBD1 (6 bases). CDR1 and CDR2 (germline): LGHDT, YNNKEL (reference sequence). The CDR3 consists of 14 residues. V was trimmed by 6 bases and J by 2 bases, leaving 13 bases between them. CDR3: CASSMRGANYGYTF. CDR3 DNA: TGTGCCAGCAGTATGCGGGGGGCAAACTATGGCTACACCTTC.

The CDR3 nucleotides are TGCGCCAGCAGCCCCAAAGGACAGGGGGGGTACAATGAGCAGTTCTTC. Its protein product is CASSPKGQGGYNEQFF. The V gene is TRBV5-1, the J gene TRBJ2-1; TRBD1 matches at 10 bases. Germline lookup yields CDR1 SGHRS and CDR2 YFSETQ. The J segment lost 4 bases and the V segment lost 4 bases, leaving 8 bases of the junction unmatched. This CDR3 is built from 16 residues.

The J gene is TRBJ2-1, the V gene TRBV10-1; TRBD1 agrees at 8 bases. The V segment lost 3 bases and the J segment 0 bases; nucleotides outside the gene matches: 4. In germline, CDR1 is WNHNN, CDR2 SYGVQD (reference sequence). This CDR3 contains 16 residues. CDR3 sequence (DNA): TGCGCCAGCAGTGACCGGACAGGGATCTCCTACAATGAGCAGTTCTTC. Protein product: CASSDRTGISYNEQFF.

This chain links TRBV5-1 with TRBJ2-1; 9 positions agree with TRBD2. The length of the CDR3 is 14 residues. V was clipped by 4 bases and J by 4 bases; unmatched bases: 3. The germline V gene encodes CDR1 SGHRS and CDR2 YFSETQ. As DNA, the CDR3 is TGCGCCAGCAGCAAGCGGGGGGAATACAATGAGCAGTTCTTC. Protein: CASSKRGEYNEQFF.

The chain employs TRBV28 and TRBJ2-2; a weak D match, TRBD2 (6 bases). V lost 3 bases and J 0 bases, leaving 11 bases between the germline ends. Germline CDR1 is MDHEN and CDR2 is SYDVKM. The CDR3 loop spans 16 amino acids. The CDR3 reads CASSLAGRPNTGELFF. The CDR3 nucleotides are TGTGCCAGCAGTTTGGCGGGACGGCCGAACACCGGGGAGCTGTTTTTT.

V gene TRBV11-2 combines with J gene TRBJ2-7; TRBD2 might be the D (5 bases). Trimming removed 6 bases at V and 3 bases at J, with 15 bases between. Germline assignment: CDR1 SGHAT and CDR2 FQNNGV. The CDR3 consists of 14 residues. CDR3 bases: TGTGCCAGCAGAGATCCCGGTGCGGGCTACGAGCAGTACGTC. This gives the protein CASRDPGAGYEQYV.

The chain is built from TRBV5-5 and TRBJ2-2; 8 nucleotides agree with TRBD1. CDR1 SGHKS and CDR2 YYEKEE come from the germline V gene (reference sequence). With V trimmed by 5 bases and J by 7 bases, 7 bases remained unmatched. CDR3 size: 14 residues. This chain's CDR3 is CASSGQGAFGELFF. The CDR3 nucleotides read TGTGCCAGCAGTGGGCAGGGGGCATTCGGGGAGCTGTTTTTT.

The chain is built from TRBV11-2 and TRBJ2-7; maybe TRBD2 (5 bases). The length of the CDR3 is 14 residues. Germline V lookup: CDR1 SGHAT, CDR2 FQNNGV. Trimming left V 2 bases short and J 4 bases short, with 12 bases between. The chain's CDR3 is CASSLSLVAYEQYV. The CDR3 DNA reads TGTGCCAGCAGCTTATCTTTAGTAGCGTACGAGCAGTACGTC.

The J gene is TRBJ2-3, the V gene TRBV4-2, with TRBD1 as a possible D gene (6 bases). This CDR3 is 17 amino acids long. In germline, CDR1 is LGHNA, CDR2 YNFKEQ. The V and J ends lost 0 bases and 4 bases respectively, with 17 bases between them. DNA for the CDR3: TGTGCCAGCAGCCAAGAATGGACCCAGGGGAGTTCAGATACGCAGTATTTT. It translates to CASSQEWTQGSSDTQYF.

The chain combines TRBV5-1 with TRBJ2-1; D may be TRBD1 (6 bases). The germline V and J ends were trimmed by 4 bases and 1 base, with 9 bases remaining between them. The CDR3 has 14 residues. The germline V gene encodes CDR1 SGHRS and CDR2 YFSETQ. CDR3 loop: CASSPGQSYNEQFF. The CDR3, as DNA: TGCGCCAGCAGCCCCGGACAGTCCTACAATGAGCAGTTCTTC.